This TCR beta chain was observed in a study of T cells in localized non-small cell lung cancer. Findings of the study overall: Patients showing higher blood T cell density tended to see longer overall survival. Sequencing, confined to only one tumor region, leaves heterogeneity possible. In uninvolved adjacent lung, T cell clonality reached its highest value, exceeding tumor. Adjacent lung exhibited a median of about 50 among the 100 most abundant tumor clones.

Sequencing used immunoSEQ multiplex PCR; TCRdb keeps in-frame clones, though not all of them. The sample lists roughly 7,000 clones, more than 40% seen once, with 3% to 4.5% in the top ten. Of note for this clone: Its antigen is unknown.

The sequence came from a man aged 40 to 70 with stage I lung adenocarcinoma. The sample in question was lymph node tissue, obtained before any cancer treatment.

The CDR3 sequence: CAWTPRTGAYEQYF. Written as DNA, the CDR3 is TGTGCCTGGACTCCTCGGACAGGGGCCTACGAGCAGTACTTC. V usage is TRBV30 and J usage is TRBJ2-7; 9 positions match TRBD1. The CDR3 is 14 amino acids. Germline V lookup: CDR1 GTSNPN, CDR2 SVGIG (reference sequence). The V gene end was trimmed by 4 bases and the J gene end by 2 bases; junction bases not matched to a gene: 6.